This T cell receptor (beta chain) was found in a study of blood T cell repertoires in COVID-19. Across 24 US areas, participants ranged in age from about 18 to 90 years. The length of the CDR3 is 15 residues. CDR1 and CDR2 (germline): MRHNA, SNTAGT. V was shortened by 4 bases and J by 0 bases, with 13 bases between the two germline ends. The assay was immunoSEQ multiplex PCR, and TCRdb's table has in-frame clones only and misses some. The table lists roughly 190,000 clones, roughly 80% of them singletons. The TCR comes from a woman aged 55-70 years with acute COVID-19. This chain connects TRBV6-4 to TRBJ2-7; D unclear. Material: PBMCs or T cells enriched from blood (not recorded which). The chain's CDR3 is CASSGKALDSYEQYF. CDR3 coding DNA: TGTGCCAGCAGTGGAAAAGCCCTTGACTCCTACGAGCAGTACTTC.